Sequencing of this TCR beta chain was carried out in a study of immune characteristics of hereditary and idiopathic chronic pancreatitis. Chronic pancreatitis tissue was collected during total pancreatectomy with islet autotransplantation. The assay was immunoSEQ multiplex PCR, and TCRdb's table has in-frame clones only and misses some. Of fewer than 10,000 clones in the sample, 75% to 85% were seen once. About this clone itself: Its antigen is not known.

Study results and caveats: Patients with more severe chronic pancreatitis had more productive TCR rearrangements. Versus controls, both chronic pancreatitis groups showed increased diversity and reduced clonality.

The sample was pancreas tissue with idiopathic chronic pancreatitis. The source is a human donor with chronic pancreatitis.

In DNA form, the CDR3 reads TGTGCCAGCAGCCGCGGGGGGCTAGCTGAGACCCAGTACTTC. This sequence encodes CASSRGGLAETQYF. The J gene is TRBJ2-5, the V gene TRBV3-1 (or the pseudogene TRBV3-2), with 8 bases aligning to TRBD2. The germline gives CDR1 LGHDT, CDR2 YNNKEL (reference sequence). The CDR3 has 14 amino acids. V dropped 4 bases and J dropped 5; count of bases not matched to a gene: 6.